This TCR beta chain originates from a study of OX40 agonist ivuxolimab in advanced cancers. Study-level information: Males comprised 82.7% of the group, whose mean age was approximately 60 years (range 23 to 79).

Study-wide findings and caveats: CD4+ and CD8+ blood T cells expanded clonally by week 6 at 0.1 to 3.0 mg/kg. Researchers did not establish what antigens the expanded peripheral T cells target.

The CDR3 is 13 residues long. V lost 4 bases and J 7 bases, leaving 11 bases between the germline ends. Germline CDR1 reads SNHLY; CDR2 reads FYNNEI. On this clone: The antigen is undetermined.

The data were produced by immunoSEQ multiplex PCR, yet TCRdb's version contains in-frame clones alone and is incomplete. The sample includes 25,000 or so clones, roughly 84% seen only once; the top ten take roughly 14%. No patient had autoimmune disease or received systemic immunosuppression. The TCR was taken from an adult with an advanced solid tumor such as melanoma, head and neck, liver or kidney cancer. Here the sequenced sample was CD4+ or CD8+ T cells sorted from blood, taken in a trial of the OX40 agonist ivuxolimab. The rearrangement uses TRBV2 and TRBJ2-1; D ambiguous. CDR3 protein: CASSVSRWNEQFF. The CDR3 bases are TGTGCCAGCAGTGTCTCCCGGTGGAATGAGCAGTTCTTC.